One and the same sample provided the 18 T cell receptor beta chains below, sequenced in a study of blood T cells in healthy people across ages. Sample-barcoded 5' priming and a J-beta primer mix drove a second PCR of 7 to 11 cycles. TCRdb ran MiXCR on the 5' RACE reads and lists one entry per CDR3 protein. The sample lists about a million distinct CDR3 sequences, around 46% seen once, with under 15% in the top ten. The sample was blood. Receptors were obtained from a man aged 25-40 years in good health.

The sample holds a few counts of this clonotype. The rearrangement uses TRBV4-1 and TRBJ2-7, with D perhaps TRBD2 (5 bases). The CDR3 runs to 15 residues. The ends were cut back, 0 bases at V and 3 bases at J, with 12 bases in the middle. Per the germline V gene, CDR1 is MGHRA and CDR2 is YSYEKL. As DNA, the CDR3 is TGCGCCAGCAGCCAAGAGCGAGGGCCTCTCTACGAGCAGTACTTC. Translated, it gives CASSQERGPLYEQYF.

For the CDR3, the DNA is TGTGCCAGCAGTGAAGCTAGCGGGGGGTCCTACAATGAGCAGTTCTTC. Translating it yields CASSEASGGSYNEQFF. The rearrangement joins TRBV6-1 to TRBJ2-1; 10 bases align to TRBD2. The CDR3 is made up of 16 amino acids. V was clipped by 0 bases and J by 1 base; unmatched bases: 0. The V gene's germline CDR1 is MNHNS and CDR2 SASEGT.

The CDR3 nucleotides are TGTGCCATCAGTGAGTCGGGAGAGAGAACATTCTCCACCGGGGAGCTGTTTTTT. It translates to CAISESGERTFSTGELFF. The genes are TRBV10-3 and TRBJ2-2, with D tentatively TRBD2 (5 bases). V was cut by 0 bases and J by 4 bases, with 18 bases left in between. The germline gives CDR1 ENHRY, CDR2 SYGVKD. The CDR3 is 18 amino acids.

The chain links TRBV28 to TRBJ2-7; D perhaps matches TRBD1 (6 bases). This CDR3 region has 13 residues. V lost 7 bases and J 4 bases, leaving 14 bases between the germline ends. Germline assignment: CDR1 MDHEN and CDR2 SYDVKM. CDR3 DNA sequence: TGTGCCAGCAAATCCGGGACAACGTACGAGCAGTACTTC. It yields the protein CASKSGTTYEQYF.

This clonotype has just a few counts. This rearrangement joins TRBV24-1 to TRBJ2-3, with 11 positions matching TRBD1. The V gene's germline CDR1 is KGHDR and CDR2 SFDVKD. With 3 bases clipped from V and 3 bases from J, the junction kept 4 bases outside the gene matches. The CDR3 runs 16 residues. CDR3 protein: CATSDRGQGVTDTQYF. The CDR3 DNA follows: TGTGCCACCAGTGATAGGGGACAGGGGGTAACAGATACGCAGTATTTT.

The chain uses TRBV28 and TRBJ2-6, with TRBD1 matching 7 bases. The CDR3 length is 16 residues. J lost 0 bases, V lost 3 bases, and 2 bases had no gene match. Per the germline V gene, CDR1 is MDHEN and CDR2 is SYDVKM. The CDR3 protein is CASSLDRSSGANVLTF. Here the CDR3 DNA reads TGTGCCAGCAGTTTGGACAGGTCCTCTGGGGCCAACGTCCTGACTTTC.

In this sample, this clonotype turned up a few times. The gene calls are TRBV27 and TRBJ2-5, with a tentative D call TRBD2 (6 bases). The CDR3 runs to 14 residues. Germline V lookup: CDR1 MNHEY, CDR2 SMNVEV (reference sequence). Trimming took 3 bases from V and 4 from J, leaving 12 bases between them. CDR3 sequence (DNA): TGTGCCAGCAGTTTTCAGGCCGGGGGAGAGACCCAGTACTTC. This gives the protein CASSFQAGGETQYF.

The chain joins TRBV6-1 to TRBJ2-3; D is ambiguous. There are 11 residues in the CDR3. Per the germline V gene, CDR1 is MNHNS and CDR2 is SASEGT. Trimming shortened V by 8 bases and J by 6 bases, and 9 bases separated the two germline ends. The CDR3 loop is CASQWVDTQYF. The DNA of the CDR3 is TGTGCCAGCCAATGGGTGGATACGCAGTATTTT.

In DNA, the CDR3 is TGTGCCAGCAAAAATTTCGGCAGCTCCTACGAGCAGTACTTC. Translating gives CASKNFGSSYEQYF. This chain joins TRBV12-3 or TRBV12-4 and TRBJ2-7, with unresolved D. This CDR3 is 14 amino acids long. Trimming removed 7 bases from V and 0 bases from J, with 13 bases in between.

The chain carries TRBV6-2 or TRBV6-3 and TRBJ1-5; D possibly corresponds to TRBD1 (6 bases). There are 14 residues in the CDR3. V gave up 0 bases and J gave up 6 bases, with 9 bases separating them. From germline, CDR1 is MNHEY and CDR2 SVGEGT. The CDR3 protein is CASSYSGAGQPQHF. The CDR3 DNA reads TGTGCCAGCAGTTACTCGGGGGCCGGTCAGCCCCAGCATTTT.

The chain recombines TRBV7-9 with TRBJ1-5; possible D gene TRBD1, 5 bases. The CDR3 totals 17 residues. Germline V CDR1 and CDR2: SEHNR, FQNEAQ (reference sequence). Trimming stripped 1 base from V and 5 bases from J, with 18 bases between. The CDR3 is CASSLDRRGGADQPQHF. The CDR3 DNA reads TGTGCCAGCAGCTTAGATCGGAGGGGAGGCGCGGATCAGCCCCAGCATTTT.

J is TRBJ2-7 and V is TRBV6-2 or TRBV6-3; D may be TRBD1 (5 bases). CDR3 length equals 16 residues. Germline CDR1 reads MNHEY; CDR2 reads SVGEGT. The germline V and J ends were trimmed by 2 bases and 2 bases, with 16 bases remaining between them. The CDR3 reads CASSYRLDTLAYEQYF. The CDR3 nucleotides read TGTGCCAGCAGTTACCGACTGGACACGCTTGCCTACGAGCAGTACTTC.

V gene TRBV20-1 combines with J gene TRBJ1-2, with D perhaps matching TRBD1 (5 bases). Germline-derived CDR1 and CDR2 are DFQATT and SNEGSKA (reference sequence). With 3 bases removed from V and 7 bases from J, the gap between germline ends came to 12 bases. This CDR3 is built from 12 residues. CDR3 DNA sequence: TGCAGTGCTAGTCGGGGGGTGGTTGGCTACACCTTC. Translating it yields CSASRGVVGYTF.

The V and J genes are TRBV24-1 and TRBJ2-7, with a tentative D call TRBD2 (5 bases). The CDR3 is 14 residues long. V dropped 4 bases and J dropped 2 bases, with 11 bases sitting between them. Germline values: CDR1 KGHDR, CDR2 SFDVKD. CDR3 loop: CATSDADGAYEQYF. CDR3 nucleotide sequence: TGTGCCACCAGTGACGCGGACGGGGCCTACGAGCAGTACTTC.

This clonotype has just one count. A single base separates this from a much larger clone, so it may be a read error. V is TRBV6-5 and J is TRBJ1-4, with D unclear. The CDR3 spans 13 residues. CDR1 is MNHEY, CDR2 SVGAGI, per germline. CDR3 region: CVSSRKGNEKLFF. The CDR3 DNA is TGTGTCAGCAGCCGAAAAGGCAATGAAAAACTGTTTTTT.

J is TRBJ2-7 and V is TRBV12-3 or TRBV12-4; 9 bases align to TRBD1. The J segment lost 5 bases and the V segment lost 6 bases, leaving 5 bases of the junction unmatched. CDR3 length equals 13 residues. The CDR3 is CASSTGQGDEQYF. The CDR3 DNA is TGTGCCAGCAGCACGGGACAGGGTGACGAGCAGTACTTC.

The chain couples TRBV6-5 to TRBJ2-1, with D tentatively TRBD1 (6 bases). Trimming removed 5 bases at V and 9 bases at J, with 14 bases between. The germline gives CDR1 MNHEY, CDR2 SVGAGI. The CDR3 is made up of 13 amino acids. CDR3 sequence: CASSKPQGSEQFF. The CDR3 region has the DNA TGTGCCAGCAGTAAACCTCAGGGGAGTGAGCAGTTCTTC.

This chain uses TRBV12-3 or TRBV12-4 with TRBJ2-7, with 12 positions matching TRBD2. The trim removed 8 bases at V and 4 bases at J, leaving 3 bases unmatched. This CDR3 has 13 amino acids. The CDR3 reads CASGLAGGYEQYF. CDR3 in DNA: TGTGCCAGCGGCCTAGCGGGAGGGTACGAGCAGTACTTC.